Each of the 14 T cell receptor beta chains below was sequenced from the same sample in a study of T cells after yellow fever vaccination. Each CDR3 protein gets one entry after TCRdb re-called the 5' RACE reads with MiXCR. The table records 45,000 to 60,000 distinct CDR3 sequences, 6.6% of them present only once. The sample in question was CD8+ T cells not binding an NS4B(214-222) dextramer, sorted from PBMCs, obtained approximately 40 days after the first yellow fever vaccination. The source of these receptors is a man aged 18 to 30 who received the YFV17D yellow fever vaccine.

V is TRBV4-1 and J is TRBJ2-3; TRBD2 matches 12 bases. The CDR3 is 16 amino acids. Germline trimming cut 5 bases from V and 3 bases from J; bases unmatched to any gene: 6. The germline V gene encodes CDR1 MGHRA and CDR2 YSYEKL. CDR3 sequence: CASSIPSGGATDTQYF. As DNA, the CDR3 is TGCGCCAGCAGCATTCCTAGCGGGGGGGCTACAGATACGCAGTATTTT.

This clonotype came up many times. The chain links TRBV5-1 to TRBJ2-3; no clear D. Looked up from germline, CDR1 is SGHRS and CDR2 is YFSETQ. CDR3 length: 16 residues. Trimming removed 3 bases from V and 0 bases from J, with 14 bases in between. CDR3 nucleotides: TGCGCCAGCAGCTCAGCCCAAGGAGACAGCACAGATACGCAGTATTTT. Translating gives CASSSAQGDSTDTQYF.

This clonotype was picked up many times. V and J are TRBV4-1 and TRBJ2-1; perhaps TRBD2 as D (5 bases). From germline, CDR1 is MGHRA and CDR2 YSYEKL. There are 16 residues in the CDR3. V was trimmed by 4 bases and J by 8 bases, leaving 21 bases between them. CDR3 in amino acids: CASSPAVSGLSDEQFF. CDR3 coding DNA: TGCGCCAGCAGCCCTGCGGTTTCGGGTCTTAGCGATGAGCAGTTCTTC.

This clonotype came up many times. The rearrangement links TRBV29-1 to TRBJ2-1; D gene uncertain. V lost 4 bases to trimming and J lost 0 bases, with 7 bases between them. Germline V gene sequence: CDR1 SQVTM, CDR2 ANQGSEA. CDR3 length: 13 residues. DNA for the CDR3: TGCAGCGTTGCGGCTAGCTCCTACAATGAGCAGTTCTTC. Translated, it gives CSVAASSYNEQFF.

This clonotype was observed at least ten times. The rearrangement joins TRBV4-1 to TRBJ2-2, with D perhaps TRBD1 or TRBD2 (7 bases each). Germline values: CDR1 MGHRA, CDR2 YSYEKL. The CDR3 has 16 residues. The V end was cut by 2 bases, the J end by 5 bases, with 15 bases between. The CDR3 nucleotides read TGCGCCAGCAGCCAAAGGCGACAGGGAGGGACCGGGGAGCTGTTTTTT. It yields the protein CASSQRRQGGTGELFF.

This clonotype has a handful of counts. This chain links TRBV7-9 with TRBJ1-2; 7 bases agree with TRBD1. The germline V gene has CDR1 SEHNR and CDR2 FQNEAQ (reference sequence). This CDR3 is built from 15 residues. The junction had 14 bases not matched to a gene; V was cut back by 5 bases and J by 8 bases. CDR3 bases: TGTGCCAGCAGCCCCAGGGACAGACCGACGTTGGGCTACACCTTC. The encoded protein is CASSPRDRPTLGYTF. Drawing the rest from reference TRBV7-9 and TRBJ1-2, the complete variable domain is DTGVSQNPRHKITKRGQNVTFRCDPISEHNRLYWYRQTLGQGPEFLTYFQNEAQLEKSRLLSDRFSAERPKGSFSTLEIQRTEQGDSAMYLCASSPRDRPTLGYTFGSGTRLTVV.

This clonotype was observed a few times. The chain uses TRBV7-6 and TRBJ1-1; D remains unclear. This CDR3 has 16 residues. V dropped 2 bases and J dropped 0 bases, with 13 bases sitting between them. Germline CDR1 SGHVS, CDR2 FNYEAQ. The chain's CDR3 is CASSLRAERLNTEAFF. CDR3 in DNA: TGTGCCAGCAGCTTAAGGGCGGAACGATTGAACACTGAAGCTTTCTTT.

The chain carries TRBV12-3 or TRBV12-4 and TRBJ1-2; no clear D gene. Trimming shortened V by 6 bases and J by 2 bases, and 13 bases separated the two germline ends. This CDR3 region has 14 residues. The CDR3 sequence is CASSPRGGNYGYTF. The CDR3 nucleotides read TGTGCCAGCAGCCCCCGGGGAGGGAACTATGGCTACACCTTC.

The rearrangement uses TRBV20-1 and TRBJ2-2, with a possible D match to TRBD1 (6 bases). V dropped 4 bases and J dropped 8 bases, with 8 bases sitting between them. The CDR3 contains 11 residues. CDR1 and CDR2 (germline): DFQATT, SNEGSKA (reference sequence). DNA for the CDR3: TGCAGTGCTACAGGGGTTGGGGAGCTGTTTTTT. Protein sequence: CSATGVGELFF.

This clonotype was counted a few times. The rearrangement joins TRBV6-2 or TRBV6-3 to TRBJ1-5; possible D gene TRBD1, 6 bases. V dropped 6 bases and J dropped 5 bases, with 14 bases sitting between them. The CDR3 spans 14 residues. Germline CDR1 is MNHEY and CDR2 is SVGEGT. CDR3 DNA: TGTGCCAGCAGCAAACAGGGAAGGCATCAGCCCCAGCATTTT. Its translation is CASSKQGRHQPQHF.

This clonotype was observed a handful of times. The chain is built from TRBV5-4 and TRBJ2-7; D uncertain. The V and J ends lost 0 bases and 2 bases respectively, with 9 bases between them. Germline V gene data show CDR1 as SGHNT and CDR2 as YYREEE (reference sequence). CDR3 length equals 14 residues. In DNA form, the CDR3 reads TGTGCCAGCAGCTTGGCCAGAAGGCCCTACGAGCAGTACTTC. This codes for CASSLARRPYEQYF.

This clonotype was recorded a few times. The rearrangement joins TRBV7-9 to TRBJ2-1; D remains ambiguous. In germline, CDR1 is SEHNR, CDR2 FQNEAQ (reference sequence). V lost 5 bases and J 7 bases, leaving 12 bases between the germline ends. The CDR3 covers 13 residues. CDR3 sequence (DNA): TGTGCCAGCAGCCCCTCGGCAGGTAATGAGCAGTTCTTC. As protein: CASSPSAGNEQFF.

This clonotype has a handful of counts. The rearrangement joins TRBV9 to TRBJ1-3; TRBD1 might be the D (5 bases). The V end was cut by 3 bases, the J end by 0 bases, with 16 bases between. Germline values: CDR1 SGDLS, CDR2 YYNGEE. This CDR3 comprises 17 residues. The CDR3 spells CASSGPRAGYSGNTIYF. Here the CDR3 DNA reads TGTGCCAGCAGCGGCCCCCGGGCAGGGTACTCTGGAAACACCATATATTTT.

This clonotype was detected a few times. The CDR3 bases are TGTGCCAGTAGTCTTCAGACAGGTGCTGTCTTTATCAACATTCAGTACTTC. Encoded protein: CASSLQTGAVFINIQYF. The genes are TRBV19 and TRBJ2-4, with D possibly TRBD1 on 6 matching bases. Germline V gene lookup returns CDR1 LNHDA and CDR2 SQIVND (reference sequence). V lost 5 bases and J lost 7, with 24 bases in between. The CDR3 contains 17 residues.